This TCR beta chain was captured by sequencing in a study of blood T cell repertoires in COVID-19 (dated by TCRdb to 2018 to 2021). Background for the entire study: The collaborator samples originated in the United States, Italy and Spain and spanned the acute and convalescent phases of COVID-19. Samples came from the ongoing ImmuneRACE study (first 160 participants) plus 1,254 subjects from 6 global collaborators. The material from the prospective study consisted of cDNA or gDNA derived from T cells, B-cell-depleted T cells, or PBMCs. Where available, HLA class I and class II types were obtained from metadata supplied by the sample provider rather than from assay-based typing. Sample metadata almost always included a de-identified subject ID, COVID-19 status, age in years and sex. Subjects who had been exposed to COVID-19, were actively infected with it, or had recovered from it provided the deeply sampled blood TCRbeta repertoires that made up the dataset. The repertoires were made available in a free public database intended to serve as a resource for research on the immune response to SARS-CoV-2.

As to this clone: The antigen this receptor binds is unknown. No much larger clonotype is one base removed from it; base qualities were not supplied.

Relative to germline, V is missing 3 bases and J is missing 5 bases, with 7 bases of the junction outside any gene match. The CDR3 goes from the cysteine to the phenylalanine over 16 residues. The kept DNA is CDR3 alone, 48 bases in frame from the first base. CDR1 and CDR2 (KGHDR, SFDVKD) derive from the germline V gene. Overall study outcomes, separate from this receptor: The amount of clinical and demographic metadata varied by source and participant and was provided uncurated.

One collaborating source in Seattle enrolled patients while the patients were actively infected and followed the patients over time throughout the course of disease. Whole blood was collected in K2EDTA tubes by collaborating institutions according to the institutions' own protocols. For TCRbeta analysis, collaborators shipped samples in one of three forms: frozen whole blood, isolated PBMCs, or DNA extracted from either of those sample types. TCRbeta CDR3 regions were amplified from genomic DNA by means of the immunoSEQ Assay, a bias-controlled multiplex PCR. From the authors' description of their analysis: Within the assay, amplification of reference gene primers was used to estimate how many nucleated cells each sample contained. To quantify the absolute abundance of each unique TCRbeta CDR3 rearrangement, sequence reads were collapsed and filtered. For each sample, productive Simpson clonality was calculated as the square root of Simpson's diversity index across productive rearrangements. This is the immuneACCESS table as TCRdb keeps it, with only in-frame sequences that have V and J called. A part of the clones is gone; compared with another copy, unresolved V genes explain less than half, and the rest is unexplained. V and J calls and clone size follow that table, whereas D and trimming were derived from the DNA. For this sample there are about 150,000 clones; approximately 83% appear just once. The ten top clones hold about 12% of the sample.

The TCR sequence derives from a woman aged 55-69 years with COVID-19, enrolled during active disease. Sequencing was carried out using peripheral blood. The rearrangement joined TRBV24-1 to TRBJ2-3; 10 bases in the middle match TRBD2. The CDR3 here reads CATSDQREGRGDTQYF. The nucleotide sequence reads TGTGCCACCAGTGATCAGCGGGAGGGCCGGGGAGATACGCAGTATTTT.